These T cell receptor beta chains were read from a single sample in a study of blood T cells in healthy people across ages. Each CDR3 protein gets one entry after TCRdb re-called the 5' RACE reads with MiXCR. The profile shows fewer than 1.5 million distinct CDR3 sequences, approximately 42% of them singletons. Source material: blood. The source is a woman aged 18-29 years in good health. The CDR3 runs from the conserved cysteine through the conserved F or W. The D gene is left open where the match is weak. Expanded clones get a size class; other rows say once, few or many, or leave the size out.

D,V,size,J,CDR3,DNA
TRBD2,TRBV6-1,few,TRBJ2-1,CASSSTTSGTSPEFF,TGTGCCAGCAGCTCGACGACTAGCGGGACCTCACCTGAGTTCTTC
.,TRBV12-3/TRBV12-4,.,TRBJ1-2,CASSSASNYGYTF,TGTGCCAGCAGTTCAGCTTCTAACTATGGCTACACCTTC
.,TRBV6-4,many,TRBJ2-3,CASSETGIDTQYF,TGTGCCAGCAGTGAAACAGGGATAGATACGCAGTATTTT
.,TRBV6-6,.,TRBJ1-2,CASSSLGVGYGYTF,TGTGCCAGCAGTTCCCTCGGAGTAGGCTATGGCTACACCTTC
.,TRBV7-6,.,TRBJ2-3,CASSLRGANTDTQYF,TGTGCCAGCAGCTTACGGGGGGCCAACACAGATACGCAGTATTTT
TRBD1,TRBV9,.,TRBJ2-7,CASSFGTGEGSYEQYF,TGTGCCAGCAGCTTCGGGACAGGGGAGGGCTCCTACGAGCAGTACTTC
.,TRBV20-1,few,TRBJ1-4,CSAHHPATNEKLFF,TGCAGTGCTCACCACCCAGCAACTAATGAAAAACTGTTTTTT
TRBD1,TRBV10-3,.,TRBJ2-1,CAIRQGASNEQFF,TGTGCCATCAGACAGGGGGCCAGCAATGAGCAGTTCTTC
TRBD1,TRBV29-1,.,TRBJ1-2,CSAIPGQGAVGYTF,TGCAGCGCCATACCGGGACAGGGGGCGGTTGGCTACACCTTC
.,TRBV6-5,.,TRBJ2-3,CASSLGEGSDTQYF,TGTGCCAGCAGCCTTGGGGAAGGTTCGGATACGCAGTATTTT
.,TRBV5-1,few,TRBJ2-7,CASSLLTGMTREQYF,TGCGCCAGCAGCCTCCTAACAGGTATGACGCGAGAGCAGTACTTC
.,TRBV20-1,.,TRBJ2-7,CSARGIDRDYNEQYF,TGCAGTGCTAGGGGAATCGACAGGGACTACAATGAGCAGTACTTC
TRBD1,TRBV5-1,.,TRBJ1-1,CASRSPGTGNTEAFF,TGCGCCAGCAGGTCCCCAGGGACAGGGAACACTGAAGCTTTCTTT
.,TRBV25-1,.,TRBJ2-2,CASTQVGTGELFF,TGTGCCAGCACCCAAGTGGGCACCGGGGAGCTGTTTTTT
.,TRBV11-2,.,TRBJ1-6,CASSEGRGSHSPLHF,TGTGCCAGCAGCGAGGGGAGAGGTTCCCATTCACCCCTCCACTTT
.,TRBV29-1,few,TRBJ2-5,CSVEVSSETQYF,TGCAGCGTTGAAGTCAGTTCGGAGACCCAGTACTTC
TRBD2,TRBV7-3,.,TRBJ2-1,CASSLRLTSGGDNEQFF,TGTGCCAGCAGCTTGCGTTTAACTAGCGGGGGGGACAATGAGCAGTTCTTC